Below are 13 T cell receptor beta chains sequenced from a single sample in a study of blood T cell repertoires in COVID-19. The assay was immunoSEQ multiplex PCR, and TCRdb's table has in-frame clones only and misses some. The table shows some 73,000 clones, with more than 70% occurring only once. The specimen sequenced was peripheral blood. Receptor source: a woman at least 80 years old with active or convalescent COVID-19.

The chain recombines TRBV7-2 with TRBJ2-1; no reliable D call. V was shortened by 2 bases and J by 6 bases, with 14 bases between the two germline ends. Germline values: CDR1 SGHTA, CDR2 FQGNSA. The CDR3 spans 15 residues. CDR3 bases: TGTGCCAGCAGCTTACTGGGCCAGAGCACCAATGAGCAGTTCTTC. This sequence encodes CASSLLGQSTNEQFF. The full variable domain, its missing parts supplied by reference TRBV7-2 and TRBJ2-1, is GAGVSQSPSNKVTEKGKDVELRCDPISGHTALYWYRQSLGQGLEFLIYFQGNSAPDKSGLPSDRFSAERTGGSVSTLTIQRTQQEDSAVYLCASSLLGQSTNEQFFGPGTRLTVL.

The J gene is TRBJ2-3, the V gene TRBV10-3, with TRBD2 matching 7 bases. The J segment lost 5 bases and the V segment lost 9 bases, leaving 8 bases of the junction unmatched. This CDR3 spans 13 amino acids. Germline V gene sequence: CDR1 ENHRY, CDR2 SYGVKD. The CDR3 spells CAIKTSFKDTQYF. CDR3 DNA sequence: TGTGCCATAAAGACTAGCTTCAAAGATACGCAGTATTTT.

The chain is built from TRBV19 and TRBJ2-5; D is ambiguous. The germline V gene has CDR1 LNHDA and CDR2 SQIVND (reference sequence). The CDR3 is 13 amino acids. V was trimmed by 4 bases and J by 4 bases, leaving 10 bases between them. The CDR3 DNA follows: TGTGCCAGTAGTAGCCGACCGGGAGAGACCCAGTACTTC. Protein product: CASSSRPGETQYF.

The chain combines TRBV11-2 with TRBJ1-2, with a weak D call TRBD1 (5 bases). CDR1 and CDR2 (germline): SGHAT, FQNNGV. This CDR3 has 16 amino acids. Trimming cost V 5 bases and J 2 bases, with 18 bases left between them. The CDR3 loop is CASSRNARDLNYGYTF. The CDR3 bases are TGTGCCAGCAGCCGAAACGCCAGGGATCTCAACTATGGCTACACCTTC. The variable domain in full, with the rest retrieved from reference TRBV11-2 and TRBJ1-2, is EAGVAQSPRYKIIEKRQSVAFWCNPISGHATLYWYQQILGQGPKLLIQFQNNGVVDDSQLPKDRFSAERLKGVDSTLKIQPAKLEDSAVYLCASSRNARDLNYGYTFGSGTRLTVV.

V is TRBV2 and J is TRBJ2-6; 9 bases align to TRBD1. The germline CDR1 and CDR2 sequences are SNHLY and FYNNEI. J lost 2 bases, V lost 6 bases, and 2 bases had no gene match. This CDR3 spans 15 amino acids. This CDR3 reads CASRGQGPGANVLTF. The CDR3 region has the DNA TGTGCCAGCAGGGGACAGGGCCCTGGGGCCAACGTCCTGACTTTC.

This clone was counted between two and nine times. The chain is built from TRBV5-5 and TRBJ1-1, with D unresolved. Germline V gives CDR1 SGHKS, CDR2 YYEKEE (reference sequence). V was trimmed by 0 bases and J by 4 bases, leaving 13 bases between them. This CDR3 contains 15 residues. CDR3 in DNA: TGTGCCAGCAGCTTGGCGGCAGGCCTGACCACTGAAGCTTTCTTT. Amino acid sequence: CASSLAAGLTTEAFF.

V and J are TRBV6-1 and TRBJ2-1, with TRBD1 identical over 9 bases. Germline V lookup: CDR1 MNHNS, CDR2 SASEGT. V gave up 2 bases and J gave up 3 bases; unmatched junction bases: 2. This CDR3 is built from 15 residues. The CDR3 bases are TGTGCCAGCAGTGAAAAGGGACAGGGCTACAATGAGCAGTTCTTC. Translation: CASSEKGQGYNEQFF.

The V call is TRBV25-1, the J call TRBJ1-6; TRBD1 matches 9 bases. V was clipped by 9 bases and J by 5 bases; unmatched bases: 8. Germline CDR1 MGHDK, CDR2 SYGVNS. The length of the CDR3 is 15 residues. CDR3 sequence: CASTTGGLNNSPLHF. The DNA of the CDR3 is TGTGCCAGTACGACAGGGGGTTTGAATAATTCACCCCTCCACTTT.

The chain is built from TRBV30 and TRBJ1-2; D gene uncertain. Germline V gene lookup returns CDR1 GTSNPN and CDR2 SVGIG (reference sequence). This CDR3 spans 18 amino acids. Trimming shortened V by 0 bases and J by 2 bases, and 22 bases separated the two germline ends. The CDR3, as DNA: TGTGCCTGGAGTGTAGCGTTTGGCGGGGTCCGGTCCAACTATGGCTACACCTTC. As protein: CAWSVAFGGVRSNYGYTF.

The genes are TRBV4-1 and TRBJ2-2; 8 nucleotides line up with TRBD2. The length of the CDR3 is 20 residues. Germline trimming cut 4 bases from V and 4 bases from J; bases unmatched to any gene: 20. Germline CDR1 MGHRA, CDR2 YSYEKL. CDR3 in DNA: TGCGCCAGCAGCCCACCGGGGGGCGAACGCGGGACTAGAAGCACCGGGGAGCTGTTTTTT. This gives the protein CASSPPGGERGTRSTGELFF.

The chain carries TRBV7-2 and TRBJ1-2; D call uncertain. Between the trimmed V and J ends, which lost 4 bases and 0 bases, there was a span of 9 bases. Germline values: CDR1 SGHTA, CDR2 FQGNSA. The CDR3 contains 14 residues. The CDR3 protein is CASSSDGSNYGYTF. CDR3 in DNA: TGTGCCAGCAGCTCAGATGGTTCTAACTATGGCTACACCTTC.

The chain has TRBV5-4 and TRBJ1-1; D is unresolved. Trimming stripped 0 bases from V and 1 base from J, with 7 bases between. Germline assignment: CDR1 SGHNT and CDR2 YYREEE (reference sequence). CDR3 length: 14 residues. The DNA for the CDR3 is TGTGCCAGCAGCTTGGGCGGAGAGAACACTGAAGCTTTCTTT. It encodes CASSLGGENTEAFF.

This clone has ten or more counts. The J gene is TRBJ2-5, the V gene TRBV2; 8 bases match TRBD1. The V and J ends lost 5 bases and 4 bases, in that order; junction bases with no gene match: 9. This CDR3 contains 15 residues. From germline, CDR1 is SNHLY and CDR2 FYNNEI. CDR3 nucleotides: TGTGCCAGCAGTTACATGCCAGGGGGCTTAGAGACCCAGTACTTC. It yields the protein CASSYMPGGLETQYF.